This T cell receptor beta chain was profiled in a study of Ad26.COV2.S vaccination and SARS-CoV-2 variants. Note on this clone: The antigen remains unidentified.

There are 15 residues in the CDR3. CDR1 is LGHDT and CDR2 is YNNKEL in the germline V gene (reference sequence). Deletions cut 2 bases from V and 2 bases from J, with 12 bases between. Assay: immunoSEQ multiplex PCR; the TCRdb copy retains only in-frame clones and omits some. The sample lists around 370,000 clones; 85% were seen once. General observations from the study: It is possible that the TCR breadth and depth analyses underestimated the total T cell responses.

The treatment here: 15 to 20 received Ad26.COV2.S at low or high dose, single or two shots; 5 received placebo; per-sample allocation not given. Each sample was drawn 63 days after the first injection (of vaccine or placebo). Vaccine was an Ad26 vector expressing Wuhan-strain SARS-CoV-2 spike. The starting material was peripheral blood, obtained in a trial of Ad26.COV2.S vaccine versus placebo. This receptor was obtained from a person aged 18 to 59 who received the Ad26.COV2.S COVID-19 vaccine or a placebo. The chain uses TRBV3-1 (or the pseudogene TRBV3-2) and TRBJ2-5, with a weak D call TRBD2 (6 bases). Written as DNA, the CDR3 is TGTGCCAGCAGCCAATGGGGGGAAACTCAAGAGACCCAGTACTTC. Translated, it gives CASSQWGETQETQYF.